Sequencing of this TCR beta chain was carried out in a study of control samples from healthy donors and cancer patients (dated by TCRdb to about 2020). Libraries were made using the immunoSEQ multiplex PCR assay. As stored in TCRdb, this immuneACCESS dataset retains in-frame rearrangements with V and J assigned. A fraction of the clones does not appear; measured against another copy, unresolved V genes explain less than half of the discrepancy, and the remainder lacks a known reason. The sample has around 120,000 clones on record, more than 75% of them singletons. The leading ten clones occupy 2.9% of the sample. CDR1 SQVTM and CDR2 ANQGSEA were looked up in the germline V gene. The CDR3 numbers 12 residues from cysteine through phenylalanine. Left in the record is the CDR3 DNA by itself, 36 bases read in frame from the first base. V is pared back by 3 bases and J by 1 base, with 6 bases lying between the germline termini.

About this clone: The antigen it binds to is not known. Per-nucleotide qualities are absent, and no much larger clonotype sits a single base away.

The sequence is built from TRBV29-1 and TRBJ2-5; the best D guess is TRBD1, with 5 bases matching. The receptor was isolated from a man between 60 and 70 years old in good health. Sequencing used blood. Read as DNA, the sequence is TGCAGCGTTGATCAGGGCCAAGAGACCCAGTACTTC. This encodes CSVDQGQETQYF.